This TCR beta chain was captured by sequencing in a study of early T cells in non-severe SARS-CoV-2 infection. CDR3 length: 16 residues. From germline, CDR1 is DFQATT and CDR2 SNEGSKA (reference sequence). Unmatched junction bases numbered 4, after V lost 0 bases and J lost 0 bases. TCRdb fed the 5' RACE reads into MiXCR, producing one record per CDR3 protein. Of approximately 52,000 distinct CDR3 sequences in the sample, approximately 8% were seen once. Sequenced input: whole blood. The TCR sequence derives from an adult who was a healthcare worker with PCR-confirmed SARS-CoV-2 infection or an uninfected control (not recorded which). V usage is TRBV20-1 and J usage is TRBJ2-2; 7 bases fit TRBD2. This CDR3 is CSARDPSGSNTGELFF. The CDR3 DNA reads TGCAGTGCTAGAGACCCTAGCGGATCGAACACCGGGGAGCTGTTTTTT.